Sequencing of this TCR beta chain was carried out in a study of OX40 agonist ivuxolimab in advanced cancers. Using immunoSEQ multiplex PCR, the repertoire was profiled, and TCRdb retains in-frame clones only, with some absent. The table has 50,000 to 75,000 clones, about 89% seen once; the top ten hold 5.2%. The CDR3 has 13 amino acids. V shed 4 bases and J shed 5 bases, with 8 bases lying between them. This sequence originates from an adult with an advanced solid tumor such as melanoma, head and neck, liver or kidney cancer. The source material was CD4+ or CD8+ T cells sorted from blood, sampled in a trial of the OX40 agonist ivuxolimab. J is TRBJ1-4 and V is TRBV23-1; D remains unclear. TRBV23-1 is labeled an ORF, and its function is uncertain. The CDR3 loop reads CASSRRPNEKLFF. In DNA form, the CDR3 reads TGCGCCAGCAGTCGGCGGCCCAATGAAAAACTGTTTTTT.